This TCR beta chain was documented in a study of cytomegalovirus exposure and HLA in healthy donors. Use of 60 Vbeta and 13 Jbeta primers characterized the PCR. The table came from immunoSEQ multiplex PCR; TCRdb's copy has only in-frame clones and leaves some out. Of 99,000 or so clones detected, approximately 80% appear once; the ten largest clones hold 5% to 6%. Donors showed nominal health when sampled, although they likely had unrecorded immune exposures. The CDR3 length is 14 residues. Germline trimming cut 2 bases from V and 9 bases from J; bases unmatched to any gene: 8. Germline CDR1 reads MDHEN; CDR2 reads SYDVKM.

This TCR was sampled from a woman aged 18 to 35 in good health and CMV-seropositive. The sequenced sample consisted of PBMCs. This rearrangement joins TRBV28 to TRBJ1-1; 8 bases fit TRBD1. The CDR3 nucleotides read TGTGCCAGCAGTTTACCACCTGGACAGGGCCAAGCTTTCTTT. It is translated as CASSLPPGQGQAFF.